The 21 T cell receptor beta chains listed next were all sequenced from one sample in a study of cytomegalovirus exposure and HLA in healthy donors. In the PCR, 60 Vbeta and 13 Jbeta primers were used. TCRdb keeps only in-frame clones here, not all; method: immunoSEQ multiplex PCR. Of some 150,000 clones listed, roughly 79% were seen once; the top ten hold 6.5% to 8%. The sample taken for sequencing was PBMCs. The receptors come from a woman aged 35 to 49 in good health and CMV-seropositive.

The genes are TRBV13 and TRBJ1-1, with 7 bases lining up with TRBD1. This CDR3 spans 13 amino acids. V was pared by 5 bases and J by 11 bases, with 11 bases of the junction left unmatched. Germline V gene lookup returns CDR1 PRHDT and CDR2 FYEKMQ (reference sequence). Here the CDR3 reads CASSLRTGGIAFF. DNA for the CDR3: TGTGCCAGCAGCCTAAGGACAGGCGGGATCGCTTTCTTT.

The chain recombines TRBV4-1 with TRBJ2-3; 8 nucleotides line up with TRBD2. This CDR3 contains 14 residues. The ends lost 2 bases at V and 6 bases at J; junction bases unmatched: 4. Looked up from germline, CDR1 is MGHRA and CDR2 is YSYEKL. CDR3 region: CASSQRGGGDTQYF. CDR3 DNA sequence: TGCGCCAGCAGCCAACGGGGGGGCGGGGATACGCAGTATTTT.

The V call is TRBV28, the J call TRBJ1-6, with D unresolved. The CDR3 is made up of 16 amino acids. Trimming left V 1 base short and J 6 bases short, with 13 bases between. CDR1 MDHEN and CDR2 SYDVKM come from the germline V gene. The CDR3 spells CASSLLPDRLNSPLHF. DNA for the CDR3: TGTGCCAGCAGTTTATTGCCAGATCGACTTAATTCACCCCTCCACTTT.

The chain is built from TRBV9 and TRBJ2-7, with a tentative D call TRBD2 (6 bases). V was clipped by 2 bases and J by 0 bases, with 9 bases between them. This CDR3 contains 14 residues. Germline CDR1 and CDR2: SGDLS and YYNGEE. The CDR3 bases are TGTGCCAGCAGCGTCGGGGAGGACTCCTACGAGCAGTACTTC. This sequence encodes CASSVGEDSYEQYF.

V and J are TRBV7-2 and TRBJ1-1; D is undetermined. Per the germline V gene, CDR1 is SGHTA and CDR2 is FQGNSA. The V end lost 5 bases, the J end lost 4 bases, and 11 bases lay between the germline ends. The CDR3 loop spans 13 amino acids. In DNA, the CDR3 is TGTGCCAGCAGCACACTGAGGAGCACTGAAGCTTTCTTT. Protein sequence: CASSTLRSTEAFF. The full variable domain, its missing parts supplied by reference TRBV7-2 and TRBJ1-1, is GAGVSQSPSNKVTEKGKDVELRCDPISGHTALYWYRQSLGQGLEFLIYFQGNSAPDKSGLPSDRFSAERTGGSVSTLTIQRTQQEDSAVYLCASSTLRSTEAFFGQGTRLTVV.

Concerning this clone: At one end the junction does not follow the germline gene, possibly because of a read error. Additional DNA sequences in this sample encode the identical CDR3. The chain uses TRBV29-1 and TRBJ1-3; possibly TRBD1 for D (5 bases). The germline CDR1 and CDR2 sequences are SQVTM and ANQGSEA. The CDR3 runs to 16 residues. CDR3 region: CSVAPRGDLSGNTIYF. CDR3 in DNA: TGCAGCGTAGCCCCACGGGGGGACCTCTCTGGAAACACCATATACTTT.

This clone was recorded a few times. This chain uses TRBV9 with TRBJ2-1; D not resolved. Germline CDR1 is SGDLS and CDR2 is YYNGEE. Between the trimmed V and J ends, which lost 2 bases and 1 base, there was a span of 7 bases. This CDR3 spans 14 amino acids. The CDR3 reads CASSVSYSYNEQFF. In nucleotides, the CDR3 is TGTGCCAGCAGCGTGAGTTATTCCTACAATGAGCAGTTCTTC.

This clone was counted between two and nine times. The CDR3 DNA follows: TGTGCCAGCAGCGCTGGGACAGGGGGGACTAATGAAAAACTGTTTTTT. The encoded protein is CASSAGTGGTNEKLFF. The chain employs TRBV5-5 and TRBJ1-4; the match to TRBD1 covers 11 bases. Looked up from germline, CDR1 is SGHKS and CDR2 is YYEKEE (reference sequence). This CDR3 comprises 16 residues. V shed 4 bases and J 2 bases; nucleotides not matched to a gene: 4.

The rearrangement uses TRBV7-2 and TRBJ1-1, with 7 bases identical to TRBD1. Trimming at V came to 3 bases and at J to 0 bases, leaving 4 bases not matched to a gene. This CDR3 has 15 amino acids. Germline-derived CDR1 and CDR2 are SGHTA and FQGNSA. The DNA of the CDR3 is TGTGCCAGCAGCTTGACAGGGTTCGTGAACACTGAAGCTTTCTTT. Protein product: CASSLTGFVNTEAFF.

The rearrangement uses TRBV7-7 and TRBJ2-7; 8 bases are shared with TRBD1. The CDR3 loop spans 15 amino acids. V was clipped by 5 bases and J by 2 bases; unmatched bases: 8. Germline V gene sequence: CDR1 SSHAT, CDR2 FNYEAQ (reference sequence). CDR3 in DNA: TGTGCCAGCAGCCCAACAGGGGGAATGACCTACGAGCAGTACTTC. This encodes CASSPTGGMTYEQYF.

The chain is built from TRBV19 and TRBJ1-2; 10 bases are shared with TRBD1. V shed 6 bases, J shed 5 bases, and the junction held 9 bases outside the gene matches. CDR3 length: 15 residues. Germline V gene lookup returns CDR1 LNHDA and CDR2 SQIVND (reference sequence). The CDR3 is CASRAPGQGWYGYTF. In nucleotides, the CDR3 is TGTGCCAGTAGAGCCCCGGGACAGGGGTGGTATGGCTACACCTTC.

This clone was seen a single time. The chain is built from TRBV27 and TRBJ2-1; 8 bases align to TRBD2. The ends lost 6 bases at V and 7 bases at J; junction bases unmatched: 11. Germline V lookup: CDR1 MNHEY, CDR2 SMNVEV (reference sequence). The CDR3 totals 15 residues. CDR3 protein: CASSVGGATANEQFF. CDR3 bases: TGTGCCAGCAGCGTCGGGGGGGCCACTGCAAATGAGCAGTTCTTC.

This clone was observed a few times. V is TRBV9 and J is TRBJ1-3; D not resolved. This CDR3 region has 15 residues. V gave up 0 bases and J gave up 0 bases, with 7 bases separating them. The germline V gene has CDR1 SGDLS and CDR2 YYNGEE. DNA for the CDR3: TGTGCCAGCAGCGTAGTAGGCGGCTCTGGAAACACCATATATTTT. Protein sequence: CASSVVGGSGNTIYF.

V and J are TRBV10-1 and TRBJ1-1; D possibly corresponds to TRBD1 (5 bases). Germline assignment: CDR1 WNHNN and CDR2 SYGVQD (reference sequence). The CDR3 is 15 amino acids. Between the trimmed V and J ends, which lost 8 bases and 1 base, there was a span of 17 bases. DNA for the CDR3: TGCGCCAGCTCCCAGGGAAAGTCTGGGAACACTGAAGCTTTCTTT. This gives the protein CASSQGKSGNTEAFF.

V and J are TRBV5-4 and TRBJ2-1; TRBD2 matches at 10 bases. This CDR3 spans 15 amino acids. Germline CDR1 is SGHNT and CDR2 is YYREEE (reference sequence). J lost 3 bases, V lost 4 bases, and 4 bases had no gene match. CDR3 amino acids: CASSPSGGRYNEQFF. CDR3 bases: TGTGCCAGCAGCCCTAGCGGGGGTCGCTACAATGAGCAGTTCTTC.

CDR3 amino acids: CASRIQGPNNQPQHF. Written as DNA, the CDR3 is TGTGCCAGCAGAATACAGGGGCCAAACAATCAGCCCCAGCATTTT. This chain connects TRBV28 to TRBJ1-5, with TRBD1 identical over 7 bases. Germline values: CDR1 MDHEN, CDR2 SYDVKM. The V segment lost 6 bases and the J segment 3 bases; nucleotides outside the gene matches: 8. This CDR3 has 15 amino acids.

This CDR3 is CASSVTGNYGYTF. CDR3 DNA: TGTGCCAGCAGCGTAACAGGGAACTATGGCTACACCTTC. This chain joins TRBV9 and TRBJ1-2; tentatively, D is TRBD1 (6 bases). The CDR3 loop spans 13 amino acids. V was trimmed by 1 base and J by 2 bases, leaving 6 bases between them. Germline V lookup: CDR1 SGDLS, CDR2 YYNGEE.

V is TRBV7-9 and J is TRBJ2-3, with a weak D call TRBD1 (6 bases). CDR1 is SEHNR, CDR2 FQNEAQ, per germline (reference sequence). V lost 2 bases and J 3 bases, leaving 12 bases between the germline ends. This CDR3 comprises 15 residues. The CDR3 bases are TGTGCCAGCAGCTTAAGGACAGTTAGGACAGATACGCAGTATTTT. It encodes CASSLRTVRTDTQYF.

This chain uses TRBV7-9 with TRBJ2-1, with 10 bases fitting TRBD2. The germline V gene encodes CDR1 SEHNR and CDR2 FQNEAQ (reference sequence). Germline trimming cut 5 bases from V and 5 bases from J; bases unmatched to any gene: 6. The CDR3 has 15 amino acids. The CDR3 sequence: CASSAQRGGDNEQFF. Here the CDR3 DNA reads TGTGCCAGCAGCGCGCAGCGGGGGGGGGACAATGAGCAGTTCTTC.

V and J are TRBV5-1 and TRBJ1-3; tentatively, D is TRBD1 (6 bases). Trimming removed 0 bases at V and 3 bases at J, with 16 bases between. The germline V gene encodes CDR1 SGHRS and CDR2 YFSETQ. The length of the CDR3 is 17 residues. As DNA, the CDR3 is TGCGCCAGCAGCTTGGCCAGAGTACAGGGTGGTGGAAACACCATATATTTT. Translated, it gives CASSLARVQGGGNTIYF.

The rearrangement uses TRBV7-9 and TRBJ1-1; D may be TRBD1 (6 bases). Germline CDR1 SEHNR, CDR2 FQNEAQ (reference sequence). The CDR3 is 15 residues long. The V gene lost 1 base and the J gene lost 6 bases, with 15 bases spanning the gap. CDR3 region: CASSLEFAGASEAFF. The CDR3 DNA is TGTGCCAGCAGCTTAGAGTTCGCAGGGGCCTCTGAAGCTTTCTTT.